This entry concerns a single TCR beta chain. The specificity of this receptor is unknown. No quality values exist for individual bases; no much larger clone is one base distant. TCR CDR3 regions were amplified from genomic DNA by multiplex PCR using the deep immunoSEQ assay. Extracted genomic DNA from each cell subset was distributed evenly across all wells of several immunoSEQ 96-well plates, and each plate was treated as a replicate. For sorted subsets, each replicate PCR was loaded with approximately 0.2 ug genomic DNA, equivalent to 30,000 or so T cell genomes. The purified libraries were quantified using a Qubit 3.0 fluorometer, sized with a Bioanalyzer 2100, and then quantified again using the KAPA Library Quantification kit. Every immunoSEQ 96-well plate was sequenced on a separate single-read 150-cycle Illumina NextSeq 550 flow cell. The authors processed their data as follows. Because the immunoSEQ output included only junctional sequences and no quality scores, the filtering could not be the same as the filtering used for full-length reads. Sequences were annotated with PyIR, a Python wrapper for IgBLAST v1.9, and V/J genes and CDR3 were assigned using IMGT germline references. Reads with weak V/J assignments (E-value above 1e-6), missing CDR3, stop codons, out-of-frame junctions, or ambiguous translated residues were removed. A V3J clonotype was defined by an identical inferred V gene, J gene, and CDR3 amino acid sequence. To compute the percentage overlap between repertoires, the number of shared unique clonotypes was divided by the size of the smaller repertoire. Three approaches were used to assess repertoire richness: RTK rarefaction, the Chao1 estimator, and Recon v2.1 estimates of unobserved clonotypes. Generation probabilities were computed with OLGA for all TCRbeta clonotypes obtained by the gDNA method from several donors. Not all clones reach the TCRdb copy of this immuneACCESS table, which keeps in-frame sequences only. Checked studies attribute under half of the gap to unresolved V genes and leave the rest unexplained. V and J calls plus clone size are reproduced from that table; the DNA served to infer D and trimming. This sample gives a few million clones in total; 85% to 95% of them show up just once. In total, the top ten clones hold under 0.15% of the sample.

This record comes from a study of shared clonotypes between healthy human individuals (dated by TCRdb to the early 2020s). At the level of the whole study: A few men and a couple of women, aged 18 to 49 years, made up the cohort. Per donor, three plates each were used for CD4 naive and CD4 memory, two for CD8 naive, and one for CD8 memory. The study deeply sequenced blood TCR repertoires of 5 or 6 healthy adults to estimate repertoire size and the extent of clonotype sharing between individuals. To increase sequencing depth and limit assay-specific biases, TCR repertoire library preparation and sequencing were carried out by different laboratories using diverse techniques. Per donor, leukapheresis produced somewhere between about 0.8 and 9 billion PBMCs. Beyond this particular receptor, the publication reports: Higher generation probabilities were observed for clonotypes shared by all four sorted-subset donors than for non-shared clonotypes. Based on pairwise subsampling, the degree of clonotype sharing among donors was expected to be affected by sequencing depth. Even with the large sequencing depth, rarefaction of the sorted-subset datasets indicated that sequencing was incomplete. The small number of donors limited the genetic and exposure-history diversity represented. Across a handful of donors, approximately 4.6% of naive CD4, roughly 3.5% of naive CD8, around 2.1% of memory CD4, and approximately 0.4% of memory CD8 clonotypes were shared. Sampling was restricted to blood, and TCR repertoires in tissues likely differ from the TCR repertoires found in blood. Estimated clonotype richness was generally larger for naive than for memory subsets.

Healthy HIV-negative adults with no recently reported acute infections or vaccinations were included as donors. All donors were Caucasian adults living in Nashville, Tennessee, USA. CD4+ T cells were enriched by magnetic negative selection, after which naive cells were positively selected on CD45RA and the negative fraction was taken as the memory subset. Blood was collected by leukapheresis, and PBMCs were isolated by Ficoll-Histopaque density gradient centrifugation and then cryopreserved in liquid nitrogen vapor phase. Analytical flow cytometry was used to check the purity and quantity of every magnetically sorted T cell population. From each sorted fraction, genomic DNA was isolated and quantified by UV absorbance on a Nanodrop 2000c. The germline V gene yields SGDLS for CDR1 and YYNGEE for CDR2. The CDR3 covers 13 residues, taking in both the cysteine and the phenylalanine. The CDR3 DNA has 39 bases and is translated from base 1. Trimming costs V 0 bases and J 2 bases, and their ends lie 6 bases apart.

Sequenced sample: naive CD4+ T cells sorted from blood. Sample cell subset or site, as interpreted from the label and publication: CD45RA+ positively selected. This sequence was found in a man between 18 and 29 years old in good health. The chain links TRBV9 with TRBJ2-7; the D segment cannot be called with confidence. The CDR3 reads CASSVEGPYEQYF. The nucleotide sequence is TGTGCCAGCAGCGTAGAAGGACCCTACGAGCAGTACTTC. The reference TRBV9 and TRBJ2-7 proteins fill in what lies around the CDR3, so the full variable domain reads DSGVTQTPKHLITATGQRVTLRCSPRSGDLSVYWYQQSLDQGLQFLIQYYNGEERAKGNILERFSAQQFPDLHSELNLSSLELGDSALYFCASSVEGPYEQYFGPGTRLTVT.